Sequencing of this T cell receptor (beta chain) was carried out in a study of T cell responses to AZD1222 COVID-19 vaccine. Whole-study findings and limits: The repertoires were collected only after the peak T cell response. Per reports, nearly half of all spike-specific TCRs target regions that are unmutated in variants.

Regarding this clone: What it binds is unknown.

Clones were read by immunoSEQ multiplex PCR, and TCRdb kept only the in-frame ones, dropping some. Seen here are around 220,000 clones, around 94% observed once, and the top ten hold over 1.5%. Germline CDR1 MDHEN, CDR2 SYDVKM. CDR3 length: 15 amino acids. V shed 3 bases, J shed 1 base, and the junction held 0 bases outside the gene matches. This material consisted of peripheral blood, taken 28 days after the second dose of the MenACWY control vaccine. The V call is TRBV28, the J call TRBJ1-6, with TRBD1 identical over 7 bases. This receptor was identified in an adult who received the MenACWY meningococcal vaccine as a control. In nucleotides, the CDR3 is TGTGCCAGCAGTTTCAGGGGGTCCTATAATTCACCCCTCCACTTT. This encodes CASSFRGSYNSPLHF.